Shown below are 19 T cell receptor beta chains from a single sample sequenced in a study of blood T cell repertoires in COVID-19. Profiling relied on immunoSEQ multiplex PCR, and the TCRdb table lists in-frame clones only, not all of them. The sample gives approximately 250,000 clones, roughly 91% of which show up once; roughly 0.89% is in the top ten. Sample: peripheral blood. Receptor source: a man aged 25 to 40 with COVID-19, enrolled during active disease.

The CDR3 coding sequence is TGCGCCAGCAGCTTGGAGAGGGCCGAGCAGTACTTC. Encoded protein: CASSLERAEQYF. J is TRBJ2-7 and V is TRBV5-1; D may be TRBD2 (5 bases). The CDR3 length is 12 residues. Trimming shortened V by 0 bases and J by 6 bases, and 7 bases separated the two germline ends. Germline-derived CDR1 and CDR2 are SGHRS and YFSETQ. Full variable domain (rest looked up from reference TRBV5-1 and TRBJ2-7): KAGVTQTPRYLIKTRGQQVTLSCSPISGHRSVSWYQQTPGQGLQFLFEYFSETQRNKGNFPGRFSGRQFSNSRSEMNVSTLELGDSALYLCASSLERAEQYFGPGTRLTVT.

The chain recombines TRBV6-1 with TRBJ1-4; 8 positions agree with TRBD1. This CDR3 is 17 amino acids long. Germline CDR1 is MNHNS and CDR2 is SASEGT. The J segment lost 0 bases and the V segment lost 2 bases, leaving 5 bases of the junction unmatched. CDR3 region: CASSETGGPSTNEKLFF. The CDR3 nucleotides read TGTGCCAGCAGTGAAACAGGGGGTCCCTCAACTAATGAAAAACTGTTTTTT.

This clone has more than one count but fewer than ten. The J gene is TRBJ1-6, the V gene TRBV28; D uncertain. The CDR3 length is 15 residues. Between the trimmed V and J ends, which lost 8 bases and 0 bases, there was a span of 11 bases. Germline CDR1 and CDR2: MDHEN and SYDVKM. The CDR3 bases are TGTGCCAGCGAAACTCGGAGCTCCTATAATTCACCCCTCCACTTT. Protein product: CASETRSSYNSPLHF. The variable domain in full, completed from reference TRBV28 and TRBJ1-6, reads DVKVTQSSRYLVKRTGEKVFLECVQDMDHENMFWYRQDPGLGLRLIYFSYDVKMKEKGDIPEGYSVSREKKERFSLILESASTNQTSMYLCASETRSSYNSPLHFGNGTRLTVT.

The chain is built from TRBV5-1 and TRBJ2-1; the D gene is possibly TRBD1 (5 bases). This CDR3 comprises 13 residues. Per the germline V gene, CDR1 is SGHRS and CDR2 is YFSETQ. The V gene lost 2 bases and the J gene lost 7 bases, with 10 bases spanning the gap. CDR3: CASSFQGMNEQFF. For the CDR3, the DNA is TGCGCCAGCAGCTTTCAGGGAATGAATGAGCAGTTCTTC.

This clone was observed a single time. The chain uses TRBV5-1 and TRBJ1-2; D unresolved. The germline V gene has CDR1 SGHRS and CDR2 YFSETQ. V was shortened by 2 bases and J by 6 bases, with 11 bases between the two germline ends. The CDR3 contains 13 residues. As DNA, the CDR3 is TGCGCCAGCAGCTTATCCGGGATCCATGGCTACACCTTC. The encoded protein is CASSLSGIHGYTF.

Points on this clone: Other DNA variants within this sample encode the same CDR3. J is TRBJ1-5 and V is TRBV18; D ambiguous. V was clipped by 3 bases and J by 4 bases, with 7 bases between them. Germline CDR1 KGHSH, CDR2 LQKENI. CDR3 length: 13 residues. DNA of the CDR3: TGTGCCAGCTCACCTGGAGGAAATCAGCCCCAGCATTTT. Protein sequence: CASSPGGNQPQHF.

This chain connects TRBV25-1 to TRBJ2-5; maybe TRBD1 (6 bases). This CDR3 contains 15 residues. V dropped 1 base and J dropped 7 bases, with 16 bases sitting between them. Germline V gene lookup returns CDR1 MGHDK and CDR2 SYGVNS. CDR3: CASSESWTAGGTQYF. DNA for the CDR3: TGTGCCAGCAGTGAATCGTGGACAGCTGGTGGGACCCAGTACTTC.

The chain links TRBV5-4 to TRBJ2-7, with 12 bases fitting TRBD2. CDR1 and CDR2 from the germline V gene are SGHNT and YYREEE (reference sequence). CDR3 length: 16 residues. Trimming took 3 bases from V and 7 from J; bases not matched to a gene: 11. CDR3 region: CASSSSTSGGLYEQYF. In DNA, the CDR3 is TGTGCCAGCAGCTCCTCGACTAGCGGGGGCCTCTATGAGCAGTACTTC.

The chain uses TRBV7-3 and TRBJ2-1, with a weak D call TRBD2 (6 bases). The CDR3 sequence is 15 residues long. V lost 1 base and J lost 4, with 11 bases in between. Germline V lookup: CDR1 SGHTA, CDR2 FQGTGA. DNA of the CDR3: TGTGCCAGCAGCTTAAGGGGACTGGATTACAATGAGCAGTTCTTC. As protein: CASSLRGLDYNEQFF.

The J gene is TRBJ1-2, the V gene TRBV6-1; D is uncertain. This CDR3 is 15 amino acids long. V gave up 3 bases and J gave up 2 bases, with 13 bases separating them. Germline V CDR1 and CDR2: MNHNS, SASEGT. This chain's CDR3 is CASSDHAGINYGYTF. In nucleotides, the CDR3 is TGTGCCAGCAGTGATCACGCGGGGATCAACTATGGCTACACCTTC.

In its sample, this clone was seen once. J is TRBJ2-1 and V is TRBV4-1; no reliable D call. V was trimmed by 4 bases and J by 3 bases, leaving 7 bases between them. The CDR3 is 13 residues long. Per the germline V gene, CDR1 is MGHRA and CDR2 is YSYEKL. The CDR3: CASSPGRYNEQFF. CDR3 bases: TGCGCCAGCAGCCCTGGGCGCTACAATGAGCAGTTCTTC.

In regard to this clone: The DNA is left out, because the CDR3 cannot be placed on it with certainty; the CDR3 is given as TCRdb lists it. The chain carries TRBV7-2 and TRBJ2-2; the table assigns TRBD2, which was not confirmed against the DNA. The CDR3 extends over 15 residues, inclusive of both ends. CDR1 and CDR2 (germline): SGHTA, FQGNSA. The CDR3 region is CASSFGPGGTGELFF.

The chain employs TRBV4-1 and TRBJ1-3; D is ambiguous. Per germline, CDR1 MGHRA and CDR2 YSYEKL. The CDR3 extends over 15 amino acids. With 0 bases removed from V and 4 bases from J, the gap between germline ends came to 10 bases. The CDR3 sequence is CASSQDLGHGNTIYF. CDR3 DNA: TGCGCCAGCAGCCAAGATCTTGGGCACGGAAACACCATATATTTT.

The V and J genes are TRBV6-5 and TRBJ1-4, with a possible D match to TRBD1 (6 bases). Germline lookup yields CDR1 MNHEY and CDR2 SVGAGI. The CDR3 is 14 residues long. V lost 5 bases to trimming and J lost 7 bases, with 14 bases between them. The DNA of the CDR3 is TGTGCCAGCAGTCGGGGACAACAAACTGAAAAACTGTTTTTT. Its translation is CASSRGQQTEKLFF.

The rearrangement uses TRBV30 and TRBJ1-2; D remains unclear. The germline V gene encodes CDR1 GTSNPN and CDR2 SVGIG (reference sequence). This CDR3 has 13 residues. Trimming shortened V by 3 bases and J by 5 bases, and 13 bases separated the two germline ends. The CDR3 spells CAWSVYIGYGYTF. The DNA for the CDR3 is TGTGCCTGGAGCGTATATATCGGGTATGGCTACACCTTC.

This chain joins TRBV4-1 and TRBJ2-1; D might be TRBD1 (7 bases). Germline V gene sequence: CDR1 MGHRA, CDR2 YSYEKL. V lost 0 bases to trimming and J lost 6 bases, with 21 bases between them. The CDR3 spans 18 residues. CDR3 sequence (DNA): TGCGCCAGCAGCCAAGAAGTGGGGTGGCAGGGGGGAGGCAATGAGCAGTTCTTC. It yields the protein CASSQEVGWQGGGNEQFF.

The rearrangement uses TRBV6-1 and TRBJ1-1; D is possibly TRBD1 (6 bases). CDR1 MNHNS and CDR2 SASEGT come from the germline V gene. The CDR3 length is 16 residues. V dropped 2 bases and J dropped 4 bases, with 17 bases sitting between them. CDR3 coding DNA: TGTGCCAGCAGTGAATTCTGGATGGAGACAGGCACTGAAGCTTTCTTT. This codes for CASSEFWMETGTEAFF.

This clone was detected a few times. The chain recombines TRBV21-1 with TRBJ2-7; TRBD1, the table's D call, lacks a check against the DNA. TRBV21-1 is a known pseudogene. The CDR3 length is 14 residues. CDR3: CASSKRGRFYEQYF. The DNA for the CDR3 is TGTGCCAGCAGCAAAAGGGGCAGGTTCTACGAGCAGTACTTC.

The genes are TRBV5-4 and TRBJ2-5; weak D call: TRBD1 (6 bases). Looked up from germline, CDR1 is SGHNT and CDR2 is YYREEE (reference sequence). V was cut by 4 bases and J by 2 bases, with 12 bases left in between. This CDR3 is built from 14 residues. The CDR3 nucleotides read TGTGCCAGCAGCGAACAGGGACCGCAAGAGACCCAGTACTTC. Amino acid sequence: CASSEQGPQETQYF.